A selection of T cell receptor beta chains follows, all from one sample in a study of T cells in Graves' hyperthyroidism and ophthalmopathy. TCRdb redid the calling of the multiplex PCR reads with MiXCR, one entry per CDR3 protein. The data contain 300,000 to 500,000 distinct CDR3 sequences, 14% to 15% of them singletons. Sequencing was carried out using blood. Receptors originate from a woman aged 25 to 39 with Graves' hyperthyroidism. CDR3s include the opening cysteine and the closing phenylalanine or tryptophan. D genes are given only for firm matches. Where a row states a size, it is once, few, many or the class of an expanded clone; other rows omit it.

abundance	d_gene	v_gene	j_gene	CDR3nt	CDR3aa
NA	TRBD1	TRBV9	TRBJ2-7	TGTGCCAGCAGCGTAGAAGCAGGGACAGGGACGAGGGAGCAGTACTTC	CASSVEAGTGTREQYF
few	TRBD2	TRBV9	TRBJ2-3	TGTGCCAGCATGAAGCGGGAGATGGCAGATACGCAGTATTTT	CASMKREMADTQYF
NA	TRBD2	TRBV6-2/TRBV6-3	TRBJ2-1	TGTGCCAGCAGTGCTAGCGGGAGGTCCTACAATGAGCAGTTCTTC	CASSASGRSYNEQFF
NA	NA	TRBV7-9	TRBJ1-5	TGTGCCAGCAGCTTAGGATTGCAGGGTAATCAGCCCCGGCATTTT	CASSLGLQGNQPRHF
NA	NA	TRBV5-1	TRBJ2-1	TGCGCCAGCAGCAAGGAGGGGGAATCCTACAATGAGCAGTTCTTC	CASSKEGESYNEQFF
many	TRBD1	TRBV5-1	TRBJ2-7	TGCGCCAGCAGCCAAAGGACAGGGGGGGCAGAGCAGTACTTC	CASSQRTGGAEQYF
NA	TRBD1	TRBV27	TRBJ2-7	TGTGCCAGCAGTTTAATTGGGGACAGAACCTACGAGCAGTACTTC	CASSLIGDRTYEQYF
many	NA	TRBV27	TRBJ1-1	TGTGCCAGCAGTTTAAGGGTGGCGGGAGCTGAAGCTTTCTTT	CASSLRVAGAEAFF
many	TRBD2	TRBV28	TRBJ2-7	TGTGCCAGCAGTTCAGGCGCTAGCGGGAGCTACGAGCAGTACTTC	CASSSGASGSYEQYF
many	NA	TRBV28	TRBJ1-4	TGTGCCAGCAGCCGGGGGGGGCCCGTCGGTCTGCATGAAAAACTGTTTTTT	CASSRGGPVGLHEKLFF
many	TRBD1	TRBV28	TRBJ2-1	TGTGCCAGCAGTTTATCGTCCAGGGGGCACGATGAGCAGTTCTTC	CASSLSSRGHDEQFF
many	NA	TRBV20-1	TRBJ1-1	TGCAGTGCTATGGTCTACGGACAGATGAACACTGAAGCTTTCTTT	CSAMVYGQMNTEAFF
NA	TRBD1	TRBV6-2/TRBV6-3	TRBJ1-4	TGTGCCAGCAGGCCACAGGGGTGGGGTGAAAAACTGTTTTTT	CASRPQGWGEKLFF